The 26 T cell receptor beta chains reported below all come from one sample, sequenced in a study of blood T cell repertoires in COVID-19. Repertoires were generated with immunoSEQ multiplex PCR, while TCRdb's copy carries only in-frame clones and drops some. The data contain over 200,000 clones, 86% of them singletons. Sample: PBMCs or T cells enriched from blood (not recorded which). The receptors derive from a man aged 18 to 30 who had recovered from COVID-19.

The V and J genes are TRBV2 and TRBJ2-1; 7 nucleotides match TRBD2. The V gene end was trimmed by 1 base and the J gene end by 4 bases; junction bases not matched to a gene: 4. Germline CDR1 SNHLY, CDR2 FYNNEI. The CDR3 extends over 15 amino acids. The CDR3 DNA is TGTGCCAGCAGTGAAGGTAGCGGGCGATACAATGAGCAGTTCTTC. Amino acid sequence: CASSEGSGRYNEQFF.

V usage is TRBV5-1 and J usage is TRBJ2-7, with 7 positions matching TRBD2. The CDR3 consists of 15 residues. J lost 2 bases, V lost 0 bases, and 5 bases had no gene match. Germline loops: CDR1 SGHRS, CDR2 YFSETQ. Written as DNA, the CDR3 is TGCGCCAGCAGCTTGGGTAGCGGGCCGACCTACGAGCAGTACTTC. It specifies CASSLGSGPTYEQYF.

The chain couples TRBV24-1 to TRBJ2-5, with D perhaps TRBD2 (5 bases). V lost 5 bases, J lost 1 base, and 13 bases lay in between. The CDR3 covers 15 residues. Germline values: CDR1 KGHDR, CDR2 SFDVKD. This CDR3 is CATSGGWETQETQYF. The CDR3 DNA follows: TGTGCCACCAGTGGTGGTTGGGAGACCCAAGAGACCCAGTACTTC.

This clone was counted between two and nine times. This chain connects TRBV7-2 to TRBJ2-3; weak D call: TRBD1 (5 bases). Germline CDR1 reads SGHTA; CDR2 reads FQGNSA. This CDR3 has 15 residues. The V and J ends lost 1 base and 3 bases respectively, with 11 bases between them. DNA of the CDR3: TGTGCCAGCAGCTTAGAGGTTAAGGGGACAGATACGCAGTATTTT. Translating it yields CASSLEVKGTDTQYF.

This chain uses TRBV2 with TRBJ2-7; D is possibly TRBD1 (6 bases). Trimming pared 7 bases from V and 0 bases from J, leaving 13 bases between. CDR1 and CDR2 (germline): SNHLY, FYNNEI. This CDR3 has 14 amino acids. CDR3 DNA sequence: TGTGCCAGCAACCAGGGGAAGAGCTCCTACGAGCAGTACTTC. Its translation: CASNQGKSSYEQYF.

The genes are TRBV18 and TRBJ1-4, with TRBD1 identical over 10 bases. CDR3 size: 15 residues. The J segment lost 5 bases and the V segment lost 3 bases, leaving 3 bases of the junction unmatched. Germline CDR1 KGHSH, CDR2 LQKENI. CDR3 loop: CASSPDRGRNEKLFF. The CDR3, as DNA: TGTGCCAGCTCACCCGACAGGGGGCGAAATGAAAAACTGTTTTTT.

Concerning this clone: At one end, the junction sequence differs from germline, possibly due to a read error. The CDR3 reads CASSLAPPGRANTGELFF. DNA of the CDR3: TGTGCTAGCAGCTTAGCCCCCCCGGGGAGGGCTAACACCGGGGAGCTGTTTTTT. The chain recombines TRBV7-7 with TRBJ2-2, with 7 positions matching TRBD2. Germline values: CDR1 SSHAT, CDR2 FNYEAQ (reference sequence). CDR3 length equals 18 residues.

V is TRBV21-1 and J is TRBJ2-5; TRBD2 reflects the table's D call only, with no check against the DNA. TRBV21-1 is assigned pseudogene status. The CDR3 loop spans 14 amino acids. For the CDR3, the DNA is TGTGCCAGGGACTATCAAGATGGTTGGGAGACCCAGTACTTC. It codes for CARDYQDGWETQYF.

This rearrangement joins TRBV5-1 to TRBJ1-2; 8 bases agree with TRBD1. Germline trimming cut 4 bases from V and 5 bases from J; bases unmatched to any gene: 13. CDR3 size: 16 residues. Per the germline V gene, CDR1 is SGHRS and CDR2 is YFSETQ. Written as DNA, the CDR3 is TGCGCCAGCAGCCACGGACAGGGTAACTCCAATTATGGCTACACCTTC. Translation gives CASSHGQGNSNYGYTF.

The chain employs TRBV6-1 and TRBJ2-6; D remains ambiguous. The CDR3 is made up of 16 amino acids. The V gene's germline CDR1 is MNHNS and CDR2 SASEGT. V was shortened by 3 bases and J by 0 bases, with 9 bases between the two germline ends. The CDR3 DNA reads as TGTGCCAGCAGTGAGGGCCCCAGCTCTGGGGCCAACGTCCTGACTTTC. Its translation: CASSEGPSSGANVLTF.

V is TRBV29-1 and J is TRBJ2-4, with a tentative D call TRBD2 (6 bases). Germline V gene sequence: CDR1 SQVTM, CDR2 ANQGSEA. V lost 6 bases, J lost 4 bases, and 13 bases lay in between. This CDR3 is 13 amino acids long. The CDR3 loop reads CSVEAGSKNIQYF. CDR3 in DNA: TGCAGCGTCGAGGCGGGATCTAAAAACATTCAGTACTTC.

A word on this clone: Other DNA sequences in this sample translate to the same CDR3. The chain links TRBV5-1 to TRBJ1-2; 7 nucleotides line up with TRBD1. Germline V gives CDR1 SGHRS, CDR2 YFSETQ. J lost 1 base, V lost 0 bases, and 0 bases had no gene match. There are 14 residues in the CDR3. In DNA form, the CDR3 reads TGCGCCAGCAGCTTGGACAGGGGTAACTATGGCTACACCTTC. Translation gives CASSLDRGNYGYTF.

The V gene is TRBV12-5, the J gene TRBJ2-1; 8 nucleotides match TRBD2. The germline V gene has CDR1 LGHNT and CDR2 FRNRAP. The CDR3 has 15 residues. V was pared by 4 bases and J by 8 bases, with 10 bases of the junction left unmatched. In nucleotides, the CDR3 is TGTGCTAGTGGTTCCTCACGGGAGGGGTCTGATGAGCAGTTCTTC. This translates into CASGSSREGSDEQFF.

The gene calls are TRBV5-1 and TRBJ2-3, with TRBD1 as a possible D gene (5 bases). The CDR3 totals 17 residues. Germline V gene lookup returns CDR1 SGHRS and CDR2 YFSETQ. Trimming cost V 6 bases and J 5 bases, with 25 bases left between them. CDR3 coding DNA: TGCGCCAGCAAAATTGGGATGGGGCCATCCCCCGGAGATACGCAGTATTTT. Translating gives CASKIGMGPSPGDTQYF.

The rearrangement links TRBV5-1 to TRBJ1-1; no clear D gene. The CDR3 consists of 13 residues. CDR1 and CDR2 (germline): SGHRS, YFSETQ. V was cut by 0 bases and J by 5 bases, with 8 bases left in between. The CDR3 protein is CASSLAGMTEAFF. DNA of the CDR3: TGCGCCAGCAGCTTGGCCGGGATGACTGAAGCTTTCTTT. Full variable domain (outside the CDR3, taken from reference TRBV5-1 and TRBJ1-1): KAGVTQTPRYLIKTRGQQVTLSCSPISGHRSVSWYQQTPGQGLQFLFEYFSETQRNKGNFPGRFSGRQFSNSRSEMNVSTLELGDSALYLCASSLAGMTEAFFGQGTRLTVV.

The gene calls are TRBV7-9 and TRBJ2-7; D might be TRBD1 (5 bases). The V end lost 4 bases, the J end lost 2 bases, and 9 bases lay between the germline ends. The CDR3 has 13 residues. CDR1 is SEHNR and CDR2 is FQNEAQ in the germline V gene (reference sequence). The CDR3 DNA follows: TGTGCCAGCAGCTATGACAGAGCCTACGAGCAGTACTTC. As protein: CASSYDRAYEQYF.

V and J are TRBV15 and TRBJ2-7, with 7 bases that match TRBD2. V was clipped by 2 bases and J by 2 bases; unmatched bases: 6. This CDR3 region has 15 residues. In germline, CDR1 is LNHNV, CDR2 YYDKDF (reference sequence). The chain's CDR3 is CATSRLAGVPYEQYF. DNA of the CDR3: TGTGCCACCAGCAGATTGGCGGGAGTTCCCTACGAGCAGTACTTC.

The chain carries TRBV15 and TRBJ1-3; TRBD1 aligns across 7 bases. Germline assignment: CDR1 LNHNV and CDR2 YYDKDF (reference sequence). The CDR3 is 15 residues long. V shed 9 bases, J shed 0 bases, and the junction held 8 bases outside the gene matches. CDR3 protein: CATIQGDSSGNTIYF. In nucleotides, the CDR3 is TGTGCCACTATCCAGGGGGATAGCTCTGGAAACACCATATATTTT. Full variable domain (missing parts from reference TRBV15 and TRBJ1-3): DAMVIQNPRYQVTQFGKPVTLSCSQTLNHNVMYWYQQKSSQAPKLLFHYYDKDFNNEADTPDNFQSRRPNTSFCFLDIRSPGLGDTAMYLCATIQGDSSGNTIYFGEGSWLTVV.

This rearrangement joins TRBV13 to TRBJ2-1, with TRBD2 as a possible D gene (6 bases). The germline CDR1 and CDR2 sequences are PRHDT and FYEKMQ (reference sequence). The ends were cut back, 6 bases at V and 3 bases at J, with 18 bases in the middle. The CDR3 runs 16 residues. CDR3 in amino acids: CASRNRDSAYYNEQFF. CDR3 nucleotides: TGTGCCAGCAGAAATAGGGACTCCGCCTACTACAATGAGCAGTTCTTC.

The chain joins TRBV5-1 to TRBJ2-7; D might be TRBD2 (5 bases). Trimming stripped 4 bases from V and 2 bases from J, with 10 bases between. Germline CDR1 reads SGHRS; CDR2 reads YFSETQ. The CDR3 covers 13 residues. CDR3 sequence reads: CASSLTGTYEQYF. CDR3 coding DNA: TGCGCCAGCAGCCTCACCGGGACCTACGAGCAGTACTTC.

The V and J genes are TRBV6-1 and TRBJ1-2; unclear D gene. This CDR3 is built from 16 residues. Germline V CDR1 and CDR2: MNHNS, SASEGT. Trimming took 2 bases from V and 0 from J, leaving 13 bases between them. CDR3 loop: CASSELHTVSNYGYTF. CDR3 nucleotide sequence: TGTGCCAGCAGTGAATTACACACAGTATCTAACTATGGCTACACCTTC.

To note about this clone: The sample has other DNA sequences that encode this CDR3 too. The V gene is TRBV28, the J gene TRBJ2-7; 8 nucleotides match TRBD1. V was clipped by 6 bases and J by 2 bases; unmatched bases: 3. The CDR3 has 13 residues. The germline CDR1 and CDR2 sequences are MDHEN and SYDVKM. CDR3: CASRPGQAYEQYF. The CDR3 nucleotides read TGTGCCAGCAGGCCGGGACAGGCCTACGAGCAGTACTTC.

The gene calls are TRBV11-3 and TRBJ2-1; D is possibly TRBD1 (5 bases). V was cut by 5 bases and J by 4 bases, with 15 bases left in between. The CDR3 extends over 15 amino acids. Germline values: CDR1 SGHNT, CDR2 YENEEA. The CDR3 spells CASSPSGRAYNEQFF. DNA for the CDR3: TGTGCCAGCAGCCCCTCCGGCAGGGCGTACAATGAGCAGTTCTTC.

This rearrangement joins TRBV19 to TRBJ2-3; 10 bases are a match to TRBD2. The CDR3 is made up of 18 amino acids. Trimming took 5 bases from V and 0 from J; bases not matched to a gene: 11. The germline V gene has CDR1 LNHDA and CDR2 SQIVND (reference sequence). CDR3 in DNA: TGTGCCAGTAGTCCCAACTTAGCGGGAGGACCAAGCACAGATACGCAGTATTTT. It is translated as CASSPNLAGGPSTDTQYF. The whole variable domain, filled in from reference TRBV19 and TRBJ2-3, reads DGGITQSPKYLFRKEGQNVTLSCEQNLNHDAMYWYRQDPGQGLRLIYYSQIVNDFQKGDIAEGYSVSREKKESFPLTVTSAQKNPTAFYLCASSPNLAGGPSTDTQYFGPGTRLTVL.

The chain couples TRBV30 to TRBJ2-2; a weak D match, TRBD2 (5 bases). With 0 bases removed from V and 2 bases from J, the gap between germline ends came to 10 bases. CDR3 length equals 15 residues. Germline-derived CDR1 and CDR2 are GTSNPN and SVGIG (reference sequence). The chain's CDR3 is CAWSVAVYNTGELFF. The CDR3 coding sequence is TGTGCCTGGAGTGTAGCGGTTTATAACACCGGGGAGCTGTTTTTT.

The V and J genes are TRBV28 and TRBJ2-1; no reliable D call. In germline, CDR1 is MDHEN, CDR2 SYDVKM. The CDR3 is 14 amino acids. Trimming pared 1 base from V and 2 bases from J, leaving 6 bases between. Here the CDR3 reads CASSLLAPYNEQFF. The CDR3 nucleotides read TGTGCCAGCAGTTTATTAGCCCCCTACAATGAGCAGTTCTTC.